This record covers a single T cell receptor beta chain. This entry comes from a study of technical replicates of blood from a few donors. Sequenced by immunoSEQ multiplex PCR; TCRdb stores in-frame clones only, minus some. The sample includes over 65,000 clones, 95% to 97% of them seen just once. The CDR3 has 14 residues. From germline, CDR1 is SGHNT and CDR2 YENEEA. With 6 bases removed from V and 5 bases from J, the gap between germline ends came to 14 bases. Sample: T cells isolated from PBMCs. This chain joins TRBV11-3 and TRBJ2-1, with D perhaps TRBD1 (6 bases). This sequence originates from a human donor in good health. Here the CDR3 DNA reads TGTGCCAGCAGGCAAAGGGACACAAACAATGAGCAGTTCTTC. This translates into CASRQRDTNNEQFF.